The 15 T cell receptor beta chains below come from one sample, sequenced in a study of tumor and adjacent non-tumor tissue in lung cancer. TCRbeta libraries were built with three rounds of nested PCR, modified from ARM-PCR. A single record per CDR3 protein comes from TCRdb applying MiXCR to the multiplex PCR reads. The sample lists 90,000 to 100,000 distinct CDR3 sequences; about 80% were seen once. The template was RNA from unsorted bulk tissue. Distant lung tissue was collected more than 3 cm away from the tumor edge. Material: distant non-tumor lung tissue. The receptors originated from a man in his fifties or sixties with small cell lung cancer.

Only one count was recorded for this clonotype. Without the conserved terminal phenylalanine or tryptophan, this CDR3 likely stems from a read error. The rearrangement joins TRBV7-9 to TRBJ1-5; 7 nucleotides line up with TRBD1. CDR1 SEHNR and CDR2 FQNEAQ come from the germline V gene (reference sequence). The CDR3 covers 15 residues. CDR3 sequence (DNA): TGTACCAACAGCGTCGGACAGGCGGAGGGTCAGCCCCAGCATTGT. It specifies CTNSVGQAEGQPQHC.

Comment on this clonotype: One end of the junction does not line up with germline, which may come from a read error. This chain connects TRBV20-1 to TRBJ2-3, with 9 bases matching TRBD2. This CDR3 spans 15 amino acids. CDR1 and CDR2 from the germline V gene are DFQATT and SNEGSKA (reference sequence). The CDR3 DNA follows: TGCAGTGCTAGTGGCGGGAGGGGGTCCACATATACGCAGTGTTTT. Its protein is CSASGGRGSTYTQCF.

This clonotype showed up many times. This chain links TRBV6-5 with TRBJ2-2; D remains ambiguous. The germline V and J ends were trimmed by 0 bases and 2 bases, with 13 bases remaining between them. From germline, CDR1 is MNHEY and CDR2 SVGAGI. The CDR3 extends over 17 amino acids. In DNA, the CDR3 is TGTGCCAGCAGTTACTCCCCTCATCCAAGTAACACCGGGGAGCTGTTTTTT. Protein sequence: CASSYSPHPSNTGELFF.

About this clonotype itself: A read error may account for a junction end that differs from germline. The chain joins TRBV6-1 to TRBJ1-1; D remains ambiguous. The CDR3 extends over 11 amino acids. Germline V gene data show CDR1 as MNHNS and CDR2 as SASEGT. The CDR3: CGSSEAPCAFF. The DNA of the CDR3 is TGTGGCAGCAGTGAAGCCCCCTGTGCTTTCTTT.

A note on this clonotype: At one of its ends the junction is not consistent with the germline gene, which may arise from a read error. J is TRBJ2-1 and V is TRBV4-2; 12 nucleotides align to TRBD2. This CDR3 comprises 17 residues. Germline V gene data show CDR1 as LGHNA and CDR2 as YNFKEQ. The CDR3, as DNA: TGTACCAGCAGCCCTCGGAGCCTGACTAGCGGGAGTGGTGAGCAGTTCTTC. Translating gives CTSSPRSLTSGSGEQFF.

The chain links TRBV6-5 to TRBJ2-1, with D possibly being TRBD1 (6 bases). Germline loops: CDR1 MNHEY, CDR2 SVGAGI. V was clipped by 6 bases and J by 9 bases, with 18 bases between them. The CDR3 sequence is 14 residues long. The CDR3: CASRRTVRNIEQFF. For the CDR3, the DNA is TGTGCCAGCAGGAGGACAGTGAGGAACATTGAGCAGTTCTTC.

Concerning this clonotype itself: A much larger clone differs by one base, so this may be a read error. This chain joins TRBV24-1 and TRBJ2-1; tentative D call: TRBD2 (5 bases). The CDR3 totals 13 residues. Germline-derived CDR1 and CDR2 are KGHDR and SFDVKD. V was shortened by 7 bases and J by 6 bases, with 12 bases between the two germline ends. In DNA, the CDR3 is TGTGCCACCAGGGCTATCGGGATCAATGAGCAGTTCTTC. Translating it yields CATRAIGINEQFF.

CDR3 residues: CASGPTGDQGTEAFF. In nucleotides, the CDR3 is TGTGCCAGCGGACCAACAGGGGACCAAGGCACTGAAGCTTTCTTT. This chain uses TRBV28 with TRBJ1-1, with 7 bases that match TRBD1. The V gene end was trimmed by 8 bases and the J gene end by 4 bases; junction bases not matched to a gene: 13. The CDR3 has 15 amino acids. CDR1 and CDR2 from the germline V gene are MDHEN and SYDVKM.

The chain is built from TRBV6-2 or TRBV6-3 and TRBJ2-1, with D possibly TRBD1 on 6 matching bases. Trimming pared 7 bases from V and 16 bases from J, leaving 23 bases between. Germline CDR1 is MNHEY and CDR2 is SVGEGT. The CDR3 consists of 13 residues. The CDR3 loop reads CASKGGLSNGHFF. The CDR3 bases are TGTGCCAGCAAAGGGGGATTAAGTAATGGGCACTTCTTC.

Remarks on this clonotype: The conserved final phenylalanine or tryptophan is absent from the CDR3, which likely points to a read error. V usage is TRBV6-6 and J usage is TRBJ2-3, with unresolved D. This CDR3 is 14 amino acids long. From germline, CDR1 is MNHNY and CDR2 SVGAGI (reference sequence). In DNA form, the CDR3 reads TGTGCCAGTAGTTACTCGAAAATCTCAGATACGCAGTATCTT. Its protein is CASSYSKISDTQYL.

The chain combines TRBV12-3 or TRBV12-4 with TRBJ2-2; 7 bases line up with TRBD1. There are 15 residues in the CDR3. V was pared by 3 bases and J by 17 bases, with 18 bases of the junction left unmatched. DNA for the CDR3: TGTGCCAGCAGTTTCTCTGGGACAGACACGAGGGAGCCATTTTTT. Amino acid sequence: CASSFSGTDTREPFF.

Note on this clonotype: The conserved closing phenylalanine or tryptophan is absent in this CDR3, likely reflecting a read error. The DNA is omitted, as the CDR3 cannot be located on it reliably, and the CDR3 follows TCRdb's listing. The V and J genes are TRBV6-1 and TRBJ2-3; TRBD1, the table's D call, lacks a check against the DNA. Germline V gene sequence: CDR1 MNHNS, CDR2 SASEGT. The CDR3 is made up of 15 amino acids, end residues included. The CDR3 reads CASSYGTGPTATQCS.

With respect to this clonotype: Germline and junction disagree at one end, which may indicate a read error. The rearrangement uses TRBV29-1 and TRBJ2-1; D unresolved. The CDR3 loop spans 15 amino acids. CDR1 and CDR2 (germline): SQVTM, ANQGSEA. CDR3 protein: CSVDPHNGSYNDQFF. The CDR3 DNA is TGCAGCGTGGACCCCCATAACGGCTCCTACAATGATCAGTTCTTC.

The chain couples TRBV13 to TRBJ1-6; D unresolved. The length of the CDR3 is 17 residues. Trimming removed 5 bases at V and 18 bases at J, with 32 bases between. Germline values: CDR1 PRHDT, CDR2 FYEKMQ (reference sequence). CDR3 region: CASSQSDGSSYNSLHHF. CDR3 bases: TGTGCCAGCAGCCAAAGCGACGGAAGCTCCTATAATTCACTCCACCACTTT.

As to this clonotype: At one end, the junction sequence differs from germline, possibly due to a read error. The chain carries TRBV12-3 or TRBV12-4 and TRBJ1-6, with a possible D match to TRBD1 (6 bases). CDR3 length: 15 amino acids. CDR3 loop: CTSSYSDRPNSPLHF. In DNA form, the CDR3 reads TGTACCAGCAGTTATTCAGACAGGCCCAATTCACCCCTCCACTTT.